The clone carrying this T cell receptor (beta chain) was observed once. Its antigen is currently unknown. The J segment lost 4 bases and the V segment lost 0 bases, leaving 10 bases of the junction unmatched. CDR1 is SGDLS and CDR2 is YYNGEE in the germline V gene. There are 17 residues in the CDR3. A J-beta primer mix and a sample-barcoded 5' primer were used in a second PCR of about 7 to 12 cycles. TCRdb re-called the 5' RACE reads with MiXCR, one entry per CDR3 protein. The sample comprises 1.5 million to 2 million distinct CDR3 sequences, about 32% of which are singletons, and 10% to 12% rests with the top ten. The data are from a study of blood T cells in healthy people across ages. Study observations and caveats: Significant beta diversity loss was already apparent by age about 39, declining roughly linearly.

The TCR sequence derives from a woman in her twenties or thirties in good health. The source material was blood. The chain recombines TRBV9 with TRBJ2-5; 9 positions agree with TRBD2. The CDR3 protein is CASSVGRSAGGLETQYF. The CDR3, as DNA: TGTGCCAGCAGCGTAGGCCGATCAGCGGGAGGACTAGAGACCCAGTACTTC.